These 25 T cell receptor beta chains were sequenced from one sample in a study of neurological immune-mediated disorders. TCRdb reprocessed the 5' RACE reads with MiXCR, giving one entry per CDR3 protein. The sample carries fewer than 85,000 distinct CDR3 sequences, 4.5% to 6.5% recorded once. Specimen: PBMCs. These receptors all come from a young woman with multiple sclerosis.

The gene calls are TRBV20-1 and TRBJ2-3; 9 bases map to TRBD2. From germline, CDR1 is DFQATT and CDR2 SNEGSKA (reference sequence). V shed 6 bases and J 5 bases; nucleotides not matched to a gene: 15. There are 16 residues in the CDR3. The CDR3 loop reads CSANPAAGLAGDTQYF. DNA of the CDR3: TGCAGTGCGAATCCCGCGGCGGGACTAGCAGGAGATACGCAGTATTTT.

This clonotype was recorded at least ten times. The V call is TRBV5-8, the J call TRBJ1-3, with TRBD1 as a possible D gene (6 bases). This CDR3 contains 13 residues. The germline V gene has CDR1 SGHTS and CDR2 YDEGEE. Trimming left V 4 bases short and J 3 bases short, with 8 bases between. The CDR3 region has the DNA TGTGCCAGCAGCCCCAGGGGTGGAAACACCATATATTTT. It encodes CASSPRGGNTIYF.

This clonotype has a handful of counts. The chain employs TRBV7-2 and TRBJ1-2; 9 nucleotides agree with TRBD1. Trimming took 7 bases from V and 4 from J; bases not matched to a gene: 7. CDR3 length equals 14 residues. Germline values: CDR1 SGHTA, CDR2 FQGNSA. The CDR3: CASNLQGQGYGYTF. DNA of the CDR3: TGTGCCAGCAACTTGCAGGGACAGGGCTATGGCTACACCTTC.

V and J are TRBV20-1 and TRBJ2-5; 8 bases line up with TRBD1. The CDR3 totals 14 residues. Germline V gene sequence: CDR1 DFQATT, CDR2 SNEGSKA (reference sequence). J gave up 5 bases and V 5 bases, and 10 bases lay outside the gene matches. Here the CDR3 DNA reads TGCAGTGCTCCCCGGGCAGGGGGCGCCGAGACCCAGTACTTC. The encoded protein is CSAPRAGGAETQYF.

This clonotype appeared many times. The DNA for the CDR3 is TGCGCCAGCAGCTTGGGCGCTATGCGATACTCCTACAATGAGCAGTTCTTC. This gives the protein CASSLGAMRYSYNEQFF. This rearrangement joins TRBV5-1 to TRBJ2-1; no firm D call. Between the trimmed V and J ends, which lost 0 bases and 0 bases, there was a span of 13 bases. Germline lookup yields CDR1 SGHRS and CDR2 YFSETQ. The CDR3 runs to 17 residues.

This clonotype was picked up many times. V is TRBV27 and J is TRBJ1-1; D is undetermined. The CDR3 sequence is 14 residues long. The V end was cut by 1 base, the J end by 8 bases, with 14 bases between. Germline V gene sequence: CDR1 MNHEY, CDR2 SMNVEV (reference sequence). CDR3 nucleotides: TGTGCCAGCAGTTTATACGGCAGCAAGTCCGAAGCTTTCTTT. Translated, it gives CASSLYGSKSEAFF.

The table lists this clonotype with many counts. This chain uses TRBV20-1 with TRBJ1-1; D unresolved. CDR1 and CDR2 from the germline V gene are DFQATT and SNEGSKA (reference sequence). V was trimmed by 3 bases and J by 0 bases, leaving 11 bases between them. The CDR3 totals 14 residues. The CDR3 DNA reads TGCAGTGCTAGTAACCAGAAATTGAACACTGAAGCTTTCTTT. Amino acid sequence: CSASNQKLNTEAFF.

As for this clonotype: This sequence may be a read error, since a much larger clone differs from it by one base. V usage is TRBV7-6 and J usage is TRBJ2-2; 7 positions agree with TRBD1. Germline V lookup: CDR1 SGHVS, CDR2 FNYEAQ. This CDR3 is 15 amino acids long. The CDR3 region has the DNA TGTGCCAGCAGCTTAAACAGGGGCGTCACCGGGGAGCTGTGTTTT. Translated: CASSLNRGVTGELCF.

This clonotype was seen a few times. This clone may be a read error of a much larger clone one base away. This chain connects TRBV7-9 to TRBJ2-7; D gene ambiguous. The CDR3 runs 11 residues. Germline V gives CDR1 SEHNR, CDR2 FQNEAQ (reference sequence). The CDR3 loop is CDSSSYIEQYF. The CDR3 coding sequence is TGTGACAGCAGCTCGTACATCGAGCAGTACTTC. The full variable domain, in which reference TRBV7-9 and TRBJ2-7 provide the parts outside the CDR3, is DTGVSQNPRHKITKRGQNVTFRCDPISEHNRLYWYRQTLGQGPEFLTYFQNEAQLEKSRLLSDRFSAERPKGSFSTLEIQRTEQGDSAMYLCDSSSYIEQYFGPGTRLTVT.

This clonotype has at least ten counts. The chain recombines TRBV5-4 with TRBJ2-1; no firm D call. This CDR3 contains 13 residues. Germline V lookup: CDR1 SGHNT, CDR2 YYREEE (reference sequence). Trimming took 0 bases from V and 7 from J, leaving 8 bases between them. CDR3 in amino acids: CASSLDSVNEQFF. Written as DNA, the CDR3 is TGTGCCAGCAGCTTGGATTCGGTTAATGAGCAGTTCTTC.

Turning to this clonotype: This likely comes from a read error, as the CDR3 has no conserved phenylalanine or tryptophan at its end. This chain links TRBV20-1 with TRBJ2-1, with 11 bases aligning to TRBD2. The V gene's germline CDR1 is DFQATT and CDR2 SNEGSKA (reference sequence). The CDR3 covers 13 residues. V lost 1 base, J lost 8 bases, and 1 base stayed unmatched. CDR3 in DNA: TGCAGTGCTAGAGGACTAGCGGGATATGAGCAGTTCAAC. Its protein product is CSARGLAGYEQFN.

This clonotype was detected many times. The CDR3 sequence is CSARQGTDTQYF. CDR3 nucleotide sequence: TGCAGTGCTAGACAGGGAACAGATACGCAGTATTTT. The rearrangement joins TRBV20-1 to TRBJ2-3, with a tentative D call TRBD1 (5 bases). V dropped 2 bases and J dropped 3 bases, with 6 bases sitting between them. Germline values: CDR1 DFQATT, CDR2 SNEGSKA (reference sequence). There are 12 residues in the CDR3.

This clonotype was seen only a few times. The chain has TRBV5-6 and TRBJ2-7; TRBD2 matches 8 bases. V was pared by 3 bases and J by 0 bases, with 11 bases of the junction left unmatched. The CDR3 consists of 17 residues. The V gene's germline CDR1 is SGHDT and CDR2 YYEEEE. The DNA for the CDR3 is TGTGCCAGCAGCTCCCTAGGGGCGGGAGGCCTCTCCTACGAGCAGTACTTC. This gives the protein CASSSLGAGGLSYEQYF.

This clonotype was observed at least ten times. An end of the junction differs from the germline gene, which may be a read error. The chain combines TRBV4-1 with TRBJ1-5; a weak D match, TRBD1 (6 bases). The CDR3 has 18 residues. Germline CDR1 reads MGHRA; CDR2 reads YSYEKL. CDR3 loop: CASSEDIPGHLSNQPQHF. CDR3 coding DNA: TGCGCCAGCAGCGAAGACATCCCGGGACACCTTAGCAATCAGCCCCAGCATTTT.

This clonotype showed up many times. The chain couples TRBV20-1 to TRBJ2-4, with 14 bases that match TRBD2. Germline V gene sequence: CDR1 DFQATT, CDR2 SNEGSKA (reference sequence). V shed 0 bases and J 8 bases; nucleotides not matched to a gene: 9. This CDR3 has 17 amino acids. The CDR3 DNA follows: TGCAGTGCTAGAGAACCGGCGGGACTAGCGGGGGAAGACATTCAGTACTTC. This gives the protein CSAREPAGLAGEDIQYF.

This clonotype came up a few times. The V gene is TRBV18, the J gene TRBJ2-2; the match to TRBD2 covers 9 bases. V trimming: 2 bases; J trimming: 3 bases; junction bases outside the gene matches: 1. CDR3 length equals 15 residues. Germline V CDR1 and CDR2: KGHSH, LQKENI. CDR3 in DNA: TGTGCCAGCTCACCAATAGCGGGGGACACCGGGGAGCTGTTTTTT. Residues: CASSPIAGDTGELFF.

This sequence joins TRBV12-3 or TRBV12-4 and TRBJ1-1, with TRBD1 matching 8 bases. After removal of 8 bases from V and 0 bases from J, the junction contained 8 bases not matched to a gene. The CDR3 runs to 15 residues. CDR3 residues: CASSTGGSVNTEAFF. The DNA for the CDR3 is TGTGCCAGCTCTACAGGGGGTAGCGTGAACACTGAAGCTTTCTTT.

This clonotype was counted at least ten times. This chain uses TRBV10-3 with TRBJ1-5, with D maybe TRBD1 (5 bases). CDR1 is ENHRY and CDR2 is SYGVKD in the germline V gene. V shed 8 bases and J shed 2 bases, with 13 bases lying between them. CDR3 size: 14 residues. The DNA for the CDR3 is TGTGCCATCGGGGGGGGTTTGGGCAATCAGCCCCAGCATTTT. Its translation is CAIGGGLGNQPQHF.

This clonotype has at least ten counts. The chain combines TRBV5-1 with TRBJ1-2; D is unresolved. CDR3 length equals 14 residues. V lost 0 bases to trimming and J lost 4 bases, with 10 bases between them. Germline CDR1 and CDR2: SGHRS and YFSETQ. Written as DNA, the CDR3 is TGCGCCAGCAGCTTGGACAGCCCGACCTATGGCTACACCTTC. This encodes CASSLDSPTYGYTF. Filled out from reference TRBV5-1 and TRBJ1-2, the complete variable domain reads KAGVTQTPRYLIKTRGQQVTLSCSPISGHRSVSWYQQTPGQGLQFLFEYFSETQRNKGNFPGRFSGRQFSNSRSEMNVSTLELGDSALYLCASSLDSPTYGYTFGSGTRLTVV.

The gene calls are TRBV6-6 and TRBJ1-4, with 9 bases matching TRBD1. Unmatched junction bases numbered 5, after V lost 2 bases and J lost 10 bases. The germline CDR1 and CDR2 sequences are MNHNY and SVGAGI (reference sequence). This CDR3 contains 14 residues. CDR3 DNA: TGTGCCAGCAGTTACCATCCGGGACAGGGAAAACTGTTTTTT. Its translation: CASSYHPGQGKLFF.

This clonotype was found many times. J is TRBJ2-7 and V is TRBV27; D could derive from TRBD1 or TRBD2 (5 bases each). The CDR3 has 13 residues. V was shortened by 5 bases and J by 2 bases, with 10 bases between the two germline ends. Germline CDR1 is MNHEY and CDR2 is SMNVEV (reference sequence). CDR3 in amino acids: CASSRLGPYEQYF. The CDR3 DNA reads TGTGCCAGCAGTCGCTTGGGACCCTACGAGCAGTACTTC.

This clonotype was observed at least ten times. V gene TRBV28 combines with J gene TRBJ1-4; D is perhaps TRBD1 (5 bases). Trimming took off 2 bases at V and 2 bases at J, with 9 bases between the two ends. The CDR3 runs 15 residues. The germline gives CDR1 MDHEN, CDR2 SYDVKM. Here the CDR3 DNA reads TGTGCCAGCAGTTTACCGGGGCTTACTAATGAAAAACTGTTTTTT. Translation: CASSLPGLTNEKLFF.

This clonotype showed up many times. The chain recombines TRBV7-9 with TRBJ2-3, with 11 positions matching TRBD2. Germline V gene data show CDR1 as SEHNR and CDR2 as FQNEAQ (reference sequence). With 4 bases clipped from V and 3 bases from J, the junction kept 6 bases outside the gene matches. The CDR3 has 16 residues. CDR3 residues: CASSSPTSGRTDTQYF. The CDR3 DNA reads TGTGCCAGCAGCTCACCCACTAGCGGGAGAACAGATACGCAGTATTTT.

The chain couples TRBV20-1 to TRBJ1-3, with 7 bases lining up with TRBD1. Germline loops: CDR1 DFQATT, CDR2 SNEGSKA (reference sequence). V lost 5 bases to trimming and J lost 3 bases; unmatched junction nucleotides: 4. The CDR3 spans 13 residues. The CDR3: CSAGSGGGNTIYF. The CDR3 nucleotides read TGCAGTGCTGGATCAGGGGGTGGAAACACCATATATTTT.

This clonotype was seen many times. This chain uses TRBV20-1 with TRBJ2-3; the D is unclear. The CDR3 sequence is 12 residues long. With 1 base removed from V and 4 bases from J, the gap between germline ends came to 6 bases. CDR1 and CDR2 from the germline V gene are DFQATT and SNEGSKA (reference sequence). CDR3 sequence (DNA): TGCAGTGCTAGAGGCCCCGCAGATACGCAGTATTTT. It yields the protein CSARGPADTQYF.